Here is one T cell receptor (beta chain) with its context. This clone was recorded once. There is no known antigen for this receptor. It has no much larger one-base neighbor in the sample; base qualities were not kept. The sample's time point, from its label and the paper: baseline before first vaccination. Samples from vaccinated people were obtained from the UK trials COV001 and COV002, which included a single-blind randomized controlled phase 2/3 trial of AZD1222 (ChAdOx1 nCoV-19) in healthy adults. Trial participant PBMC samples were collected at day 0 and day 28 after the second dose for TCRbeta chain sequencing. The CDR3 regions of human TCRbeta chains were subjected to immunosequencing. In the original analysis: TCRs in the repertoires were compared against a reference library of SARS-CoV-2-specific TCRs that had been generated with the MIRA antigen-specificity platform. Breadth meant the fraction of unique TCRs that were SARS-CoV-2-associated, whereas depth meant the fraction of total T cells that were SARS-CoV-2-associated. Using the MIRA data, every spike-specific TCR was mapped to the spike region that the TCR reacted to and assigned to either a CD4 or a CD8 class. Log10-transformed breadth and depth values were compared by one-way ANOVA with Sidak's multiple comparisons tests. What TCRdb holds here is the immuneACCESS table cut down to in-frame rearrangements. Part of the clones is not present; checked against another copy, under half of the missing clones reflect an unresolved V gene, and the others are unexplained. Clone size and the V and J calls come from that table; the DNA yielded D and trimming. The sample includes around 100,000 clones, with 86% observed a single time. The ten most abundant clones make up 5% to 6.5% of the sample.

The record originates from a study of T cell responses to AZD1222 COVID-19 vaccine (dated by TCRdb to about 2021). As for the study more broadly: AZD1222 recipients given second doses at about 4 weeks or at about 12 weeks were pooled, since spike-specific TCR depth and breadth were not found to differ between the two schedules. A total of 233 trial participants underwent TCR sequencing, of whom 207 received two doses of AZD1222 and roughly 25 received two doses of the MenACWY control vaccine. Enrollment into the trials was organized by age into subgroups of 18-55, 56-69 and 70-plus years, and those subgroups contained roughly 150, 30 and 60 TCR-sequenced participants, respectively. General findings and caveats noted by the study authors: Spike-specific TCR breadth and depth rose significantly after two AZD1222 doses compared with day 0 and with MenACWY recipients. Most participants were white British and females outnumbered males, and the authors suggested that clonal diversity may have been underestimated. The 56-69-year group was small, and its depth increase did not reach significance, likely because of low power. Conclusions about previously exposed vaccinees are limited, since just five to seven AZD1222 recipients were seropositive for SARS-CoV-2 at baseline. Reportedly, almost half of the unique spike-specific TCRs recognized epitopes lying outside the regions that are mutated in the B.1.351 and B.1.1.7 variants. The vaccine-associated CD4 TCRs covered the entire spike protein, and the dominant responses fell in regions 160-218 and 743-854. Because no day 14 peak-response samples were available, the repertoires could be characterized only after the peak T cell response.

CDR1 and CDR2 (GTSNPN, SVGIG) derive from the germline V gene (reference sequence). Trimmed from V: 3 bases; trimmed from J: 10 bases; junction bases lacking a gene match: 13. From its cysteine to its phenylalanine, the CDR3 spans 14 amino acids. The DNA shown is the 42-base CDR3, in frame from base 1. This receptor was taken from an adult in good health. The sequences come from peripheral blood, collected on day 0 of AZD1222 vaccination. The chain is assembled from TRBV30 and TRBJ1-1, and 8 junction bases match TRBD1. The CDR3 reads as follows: CAWRDPGQALGAFF. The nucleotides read TGTGCCTGGAGGGACCCGGGACAGGCGCTTGGAGCTTTCTTT.